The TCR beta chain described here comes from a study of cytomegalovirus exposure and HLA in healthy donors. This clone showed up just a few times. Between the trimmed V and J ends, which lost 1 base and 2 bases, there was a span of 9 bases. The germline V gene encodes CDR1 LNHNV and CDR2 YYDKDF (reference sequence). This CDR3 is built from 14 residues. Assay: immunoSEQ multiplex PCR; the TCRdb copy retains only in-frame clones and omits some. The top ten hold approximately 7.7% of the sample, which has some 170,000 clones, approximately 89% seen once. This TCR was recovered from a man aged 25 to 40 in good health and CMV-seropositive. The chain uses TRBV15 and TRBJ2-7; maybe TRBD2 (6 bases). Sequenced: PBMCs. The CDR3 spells CATSRGGGAYEQYF. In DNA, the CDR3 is TGTGCCACCAGCAGAGGTGGCGGGGCCTACGAGCAGTACTTC.